The rows below give T cell receptor beta chains drawn from one sample of a study of CD8 T cells in ankylosing spondylitis. Via MiXCR, TCRdb re-called the 5' RACE reads, giving one row per CDR3 protein. The sample shows 100,000 or so distinct CDR3 sequences, about 8.3% of them seen only once. Sequenced: blood, either unsorted or a sorted T cell fraction (not recorded which). All receptors derive from a male donor with ankylosing spondylitis. The CDR3 runs from the conserved cysteine through the conserved F or W. A D gene is named only where the DNA matches it firmly. Not every row has a clone size; where given, it reads once, few, many or a size class.

v_call,d_call,clone_size,j_call,cdr3_nt,cdr3_aa
TRBV13,TRBD2,NA,TRBJ2-5,TGTGCCAGCAGCTTAGTTGCGGGGGGACGGGAGACCCAGTACTTC,CASSLVAGGRETQYF
TRBV20-1,TRBD2,many,TRBJ2-1,TGCAGTGCTAGAGCCTTAAACGGGGGACTAGCGGGAACGAATGAGCAGTTCTTC,CSARALNGGLAGTNEQFF
TRBV6-1,NA,NA,TRBJ1-6,TGTGCCAGCAAGGACGGAGAAAGGTCCAATTCACCCCTCCACTTT,CASKDGERSNSPLHF
TRBV6-1,NA,few,TRBJ1-5,TGTGCCAGCAGTGTCCGACAGATTAGCAATCAGCCCCAGCATTTT,CASSVRQISNQPQHF
TRBV28,TRBD1,NA,TRBJ2-1,TGTGCCAGCAGTTTATACAGGGGGCAAAATGAGCAGTTCTTC,CASSLYRGQNEQFF
TRBV7-9,TRBD2,few,TRBJ2-1,TGTGCCAGCAGCTACCTGACTAGCGTTGAGCAGTTCTTC,CASSYLTSVEQFF
TRBV12-3/TRBV12-4,TRBD2,once,TRBJ2-1,TGTGCCAGCACCCTAGAGGCTAGCGGGATGGATGAGCAGTTCTTC,CASTLEASGMDEQFF
TRBV30,NA,NA,TRBJ2-3,TGTGCCTGGAGTGTGATCACAGATACGCAGTATTTT,CAWSVITDTQYF
TRBV5-1,NA,few,TRBJ1-5,TGCGCCAGCAGCTACCAGGGACCCAATCAGCCCCAGCATTTT,CASSYQGPNQPQHF
TRBV7-9,TRBD2,NA,TRBJ2-3,TGTGCCAGCGGCCCGGGGCTAGCGGGACCCACAGATACGCAGTATTTT,CASGPGLAGPTDTQYF
TRBV20-1,TRBD2,many,TRBJ2-7,TGCAGTGCTAGAGGCCAAACTAGCGGGTTCTCCTACGAGCAGTACTTC,CSARGQTSGFSYEQYF
TRBV12-5,TRBD1,NA,TRBJ1-5,TGTGCTAGTGGTTTTGGGACAGGGATAAATCAGCCCCAGCATTTT,CASGFGTGINQPQHF
TRBV6-1,TRBD1,many,TRBJ2-2,TGTGCCAGCTTACCGCGACCCGGGACAGGGACCGGGGAGCTGTTTTTT,CASLPRPGTGTGELFF
TRBV25-1,TRBD1,NA,TRBJ2-1,TGTGCCAGCTCCCTCAGGACAGGGGGCAGTGAGCAGTTCTTC,CASSLRTGGSEQFF
TRBV20-1,TRBD1,few,TRBJ2-7,TGCAGTGCTAGAGACCCACCGGGACAGTCCTACGAGCAGTACTTC,CSARDPPGQSYEQYF
TRBV2,NA,NA,TRBJ2-7,TGTGCCAGCAGTTCCCCCTCCTACGAGCAGTACTTC,CASSSPSYEQYF
TRBV5-1,NA,NA,TRBJ2-1,TGCGCCAGCACCTCTAGCGCCCAGAGCTCCTACAATGAGCAGTTCTTC,CASTSSAQSSYNEQFF
TRBV30,NA,NA,TRBJ2-3,TGTGCCTGGAGTGCTGGAAGGCGCGACACAGATACGCAGTATTTT,CAWSAGRRDTDTQYF
TRBV6-1,NA,few,TRBJ2-2,TGTGCCAGCAGTCCCAATCCCCTGGGGGAGCTGTTTTTT,CASSPNPLGELFF
TRBV7-6,TRBD1,few,TRBJ1-2,TGTGCCAGCAGCCGTGGAAGAGTGACAGGGGACTATGGCTACACCTTC,CASSRGRVTGDYGYTF
TRBV11-2,TRBD1,NA,TRBJ1-2,TGTGCCAGCAGCTTAGAATTTTACAGGGGTGCTGGCTACACCTTC,CASSLEFYRGAGYTF
TRBV29-1,NA,many,TRBJ2-3,TGCAGCGTTTCCCCCTCCAGGGCAAGGCCCACAGATACGCAGTATTTT,CSVSPSRARPTDTQYF
TRBV12-3/TRBV12-4,TRBD2,many,TRBJ2-5,TGTGCCAGCAGTTTACTAGCGGGGGAGACCCAGTACTTC,CASSLLAGETQYF
TRBV12-3/TRBV12-4,TRBD2,many,TRBJ2-7,TGTGCCAGCAGTTCATGGACTAGCGGGAGCTCCTACGAGCAGTACTTC,CASSSWTSGSSYEQYF
TRBV7-9,TRBD2,many,TRBJ2-3,TGTGCCAGCAGCCCCCCCGGCGGGAGGACAGATACGCAGTATTTT,CASSPPGGRTDTQYF
TRBV20-1,TRBD1,many,TRBJ2-7,TGCAGTGCCGTCCGGGACAGGAACACCTACGAGCAGTACTTC,CSAVRDRNTYEQYF
TRBV15,NA,few,TRBJ2-2,TGTGCCACCAGCAGAGACGGGCTCAGCACCGGGGAGCTGTTTTTT,CATSRDGLSTGELFF
TRBV20-1,NA,many,TRBJ2-3,TGCAGTGCTAGAGATATTGGGTCATCCAGAGATACGCAGTATTTT,CSARDIGSSRDTQYF
TRBV30,TRBD1,few,TRBJ1-1,TGTGCCTGGACGCCAGGGGGTATGAACACTGAAGCTTTCTTT,CAWTPGGMNTEAFF
TRBV4-2,NA,NA,TRBJ2-1,TGTGCCAGCAGCCAAAATCACAATGAGCAGTTCTTC,CASSQNHNEQFF
TRBV9,NA,many,TRBJ1-4,TGTGCCAGCAGCGTAGAAGGGGCAGGTGAAAAACTGTTTTTT,CASSVEGAGEKLFF
TRBV2,TRBD2,many,TRBJ2-1,TGTGCCAGCGGAGGACTAGCGGGTATATCCTACAATGAGCAGTTCTTC,CASGGLAGISYNEQFF
TRBV2,TRBD2,few,TRBJ2-1,TGTGCCAGCAGTGATGAGCGGGAGGTAAACAATGAGCAGTTCTTC,CASSDEREVNNEQFF
TRBV7-9,TRBD1,NA,TRBJ2-5,TGTGCCAGCAGTTCAAGAGTACAGGGGGCGAGGTGGGAGACCCAGTACTTC,CASSSRVQGARWETQYF
TRBV12-3/TRBV12-4,NA,many,TRBJ1-1,TGTGCCAGCAGGTCGGGGGCGGGTACTGAAGCTTTCTTT,CASRSGAGTEAFF
TRBV6-5,TRBD2,NA,TRBJ2-2,TGTGCCAGCAGTTACGCAGCCCCAGCGGGAGGCAACACCGGGGAGCTGTTTTTT,CASSYAAPAGGNTGELFF
TRBV24-1,NA,few,TRBJ1-1,TGTGCCACCCGCGAATCGACAGTTAACACTGAAGCTTTCTTT,CATRESTVNTEAFF
TRBV7-9,NA,NA,TRBJ2-1,TGTGCCAGCAGCTTAGCGGACAGCAAGCACAATGAGCAGTTCTTC,CASSLADSKHNEQFF
TRBV29-1,NA,many,TRBJ2-3,TGCAGCTCCCTGGGGGGGGGCCGGCCAGATACGCAGTATTTT,CSSLGGGRPDTQYF
TRBV7-9,NA,few,TRBJ2-5,TGTGCCAGCAGCTTAACGGAGACCCAGTACTTC,CASSLTETQYF
TRBV10-3,TRBD1,NA,TRBJ2-3,TGTGCCATCAGTGGGACAGGGAGGACAGATACGCAGTATTTT,CAISGTGRTDTQYF
TRBV28,TRBD1,NA,TRBJ2-5,TGTGCCAGCAGTTTACCGCTTGGGACAGGGGACGCGCTCGTTCAAGAGACCCAGTACTTC,CASSLPLGTGDALVQETQYF
TRBV12-3/TRBV12-4,NA,many,TRBJ2-1,TGTGCCAGCAGTTCCGATATCTCCGGGACTGGAGAGCAGTTCTTC,CASSSDISGTGEQFF
TRBV7-9,TRBD2,many,TRBJ2-3,TGTGCCAGCAGCCCATGGACTAGCGGGAGGGAAGATACGCAGTATTTT,CASSPWTSGREDTQYF
TRBV6-1,NA,NA,TRBJ1-5,TGTGCCAGCAGTGGGGCAGGGGATAATCAGCCCCAGCATTTT,CASSGAGDNQPQHF
TRBV5-1,NA,NA,TRBJ2-2,TGCGCCAGCAGCTTGTTTGCAGAGAACACCGGGGAGCTGTTTTTT,CASSLFAENTGELFF
TRBV20-1,TRBD1,NA,TRBJ1-1,TGCAGTGCTAGTCGTACAGGGGGCTACACTGAAGCTTTCTTT,CSASRTGGYTEAFF
TRBV7-9,TRBD1,many,TRBJ2-1,TGTGCCAGCAGCTGGGGACAGTACAATGAGCAGTTCTTC,CASSWGQYNEQFF
TRBV7-6,NA,many,TRBJ1-6,TGTGCCAGCAGCTTAGCGCCCAATTCACCCCTCCACTTT,CASSLAPNSPLHF
TRBV7-8,NA,NA,TRBJ2-7,TGTGCCAGCAGCTTAAGTCCCGACACAACCTACGAGCAGTACTTC,CASSLSPDTTYEQYF
TRBV20-1,NA,many,TRBJ2-7,TGCAGTGCCCGAACAGGGATCTCCTACGAGCAGTACTTC,CSARTGISYEQYF